One TCR beta chain is described in this entry. Trimming took 0 bases from V and 7 from J, leaving 14 bases between them. This CDR3 comprises 16 residues. The germline CDR1 and CDR2 sequences are SGHRS and YFSETQ. The authors' processing: Amplification of reference gene primers was used by the study to estimate nucleated cell counts. Data came from immunoSEQ multiplex PCR; TCRdb stores just in-frame clones and leaves some out. D and trimming were read from the DNA, whereas the V and J calls and clone size are those reported in that table. The sample carries under 50,000 clones, about 88% recorded once. These data are taken from a study of blood T cell repertoires in COVID-19. Turning to the study itself: COVID-19 samples collected from the United States, Italy and Spain covered acute and convalescent phases. Sources were T cells, B-cell-depleted T cells, or PBMCs; the material itself was cDNA or gDNA.

This TCR came from a man in his sixties or seventies with active COVID-19. The rearrangement joins TRBV5-1 to TRBJ1-6; D gene unclear. Sequencing used peripheral blood. The CDR3: CASSLVSGIRNSPLHF. CDR3 DNA sequence: TGCGCCAGCAGCTTGGTATCGGGGATTAGGAATTCACCCCTCCACTTT.